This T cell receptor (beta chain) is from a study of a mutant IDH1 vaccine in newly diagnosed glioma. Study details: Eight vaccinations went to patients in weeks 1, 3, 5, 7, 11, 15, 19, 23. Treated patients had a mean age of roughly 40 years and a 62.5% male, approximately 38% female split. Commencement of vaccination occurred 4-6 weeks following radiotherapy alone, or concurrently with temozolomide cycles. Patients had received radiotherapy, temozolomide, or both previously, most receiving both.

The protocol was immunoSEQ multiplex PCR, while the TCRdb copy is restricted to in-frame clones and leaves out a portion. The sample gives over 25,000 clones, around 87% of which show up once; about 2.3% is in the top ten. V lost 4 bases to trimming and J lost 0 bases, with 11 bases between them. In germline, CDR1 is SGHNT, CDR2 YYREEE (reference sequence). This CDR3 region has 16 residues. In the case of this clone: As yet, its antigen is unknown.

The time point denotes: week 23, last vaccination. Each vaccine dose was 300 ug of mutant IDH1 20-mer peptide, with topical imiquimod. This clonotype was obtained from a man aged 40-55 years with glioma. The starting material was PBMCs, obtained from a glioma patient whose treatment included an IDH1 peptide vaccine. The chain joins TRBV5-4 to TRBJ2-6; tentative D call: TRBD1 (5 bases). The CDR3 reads CASSPDMNSGANVLTF. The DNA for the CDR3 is TGTGCCAGCAGCCCGGACATGAACTCTGGGGCCAACGTCCTGACTTTC. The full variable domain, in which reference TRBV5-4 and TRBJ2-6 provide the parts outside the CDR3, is ETGVTQSPTHLIKTRGQQVTLRCSSQSGHNTVSWYQQALGQGPQFIFQYYREEENGRGNFPPRFSGLQFPNYSSELNVNALELDDSALYLCASSPDMNSGANVLTFGAGSRLTVL.